This TCR beta chain comes out of a study of human T cells and chemical hapten exposure. Study-level background: The cohort included alopecia areata under or over 50% scalp, totalis and universalis.

Regarding time point: patch test 2, 6 weeks after DPC sensitization. Treatment noted: therapeutic diphenylcyclopropenone sensitization with weekly scalp DPC. The germline V gene has CDR1 SGHAT and CDR2 FQNNGV. CDR3 length equals 15 residues. V was trimmed by 3 bases and J by 0 bases, leaving 9 bases between them. TCRdb processed the RACE reads anew with MiXCR; each CDR3 protein has one entry. The sample lists approximately 96,000 distinct CDR3 sequences; around 9.3% were seen once. This clonotype was seen repeatedly, ten times or more. The antigen remains unidentified. Overall study findings and caveats: Among TCRs, those above 1 in 1000 frequency were unaffected by DPC sensitization.

Sample: whole blood, taken in connection with sensitization to the hapten diphenylcyclopropenone (DPC). This TCR came from a woman between 40 and 55 years old with alopecia areata. Some clones in this sample may be carry-over from other donors' samples. This chain links TRBV11-2 with TRBJ2-4, with TRBD1 as a possible D gene (6 bases). CDR3 loop: CASSLDRLAKNIQYF. The CDR3 region has the DNA TGTGCCAGCAGCTTGGACAGACTAGCCAAAAACATTCAGTACTTC.